A single T cell receptor beta chain is shown here with its context. Some clones are missing from TCRdb's copy, which holds only in-frame ones; the method was immunoSEQ multiplex PCR. The sample records almost 40,000 clones, approximately 90% being singletons. Germline V CDR1 and CDR2: SNHLY, FYNNEI. The CDR3 consists of 15 residues. J gave up 0 bases and V 6 bases, and 4 bases lay outside the gene matches. The data originate from a study of T cell changes during pregnancy in multiple sclerosis. The source of this sequence is a female donor in good health, enrolled as a control in a pregnancy study. The chain recombines TRBV2 with TRBJ2-3; 9 bases match TRBD2. The source was CD4+ T cells from peripheral blood mononuclear cells, collected in the third trimester of pregnancy. The CDR3 sequence: CASSFSGGSTDTQYF. The CDR3 region has the DNA TGTGCCAGCAGCTTTAGCGGGGGTAGCACAGATACGCAGTATTTT.